The count of the clone carrying this TCR beta chain is one. As processed by the authors: Using reference gene primer amplification, nucleated cell counts were estimated. Sequencing used immunoSEQ multiplex PCR; TCRdb keeps in-frame clones, though not all of them. V and J calls and clone size are given by that table; D and trimming were obtained from the DNA. The table includes under 400,000 clones, around 87% detected once. These data belong to a study of blood T cell repertoires in COVID-19. Turning to the study itself: Sources were T cells, B-cell-depleted T cells, or PBMCs; the material itself was cDNA or gDNA.

This CDR3 is 14 amino acids long. Germline values: CDR1 SGHRS, CDR2 YFSETQ. The V end was cut by 6 bases, the J end by 1 base, with 12 bases between. Individuals aged 18 to 89 years were recruited from 24 US areas. The TCR was taken from a man aged 35-49 years in a cohort exposed to, infected with or recovered from COVID-19 (not recorded which). The V and J genes are TRBV5-1 and TRBJ2-3; possible D gene TRBD1, 5 bases. The sequenced sample was PBMCs or T cells enriched from blood (not recorded which). Written as DNA, the CDR3 is TGCGCCAGCAATTCGCAGGGTCGCACAGATACGCAGTATTTT. It codes for CASNSQGRTDTQYF.